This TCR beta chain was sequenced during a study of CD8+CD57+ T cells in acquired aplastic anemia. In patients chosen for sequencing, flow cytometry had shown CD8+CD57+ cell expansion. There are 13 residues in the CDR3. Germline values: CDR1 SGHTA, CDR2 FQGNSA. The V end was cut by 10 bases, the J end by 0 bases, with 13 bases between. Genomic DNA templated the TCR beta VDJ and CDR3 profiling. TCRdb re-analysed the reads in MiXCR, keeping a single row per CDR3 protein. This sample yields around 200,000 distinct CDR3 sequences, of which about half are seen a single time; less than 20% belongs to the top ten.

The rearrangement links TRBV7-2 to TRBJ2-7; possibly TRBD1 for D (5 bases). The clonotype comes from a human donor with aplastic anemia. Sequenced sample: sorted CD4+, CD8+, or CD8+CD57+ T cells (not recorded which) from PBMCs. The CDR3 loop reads CATFDSISYEQYF. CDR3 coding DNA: TGTGCCACCTTTGACAGCATCTCCTACGAGCAGTACTTC.